This T cell receptor (beta chain) was profiled in a study of cytomegalovirus exposure and HLA in healthy donors. Turning to the study itself: HLA-typed donors were the source of tens of millions of unique TCRs held in an early data release.

PCR employed 60 Vbeta and 13 Jbeta primers. The table came from immunoSEQ multiplex PCR; TCRdb's copy has only in-frame clones and leaves some out. Here the sample spans more than 75,000 clones, more than 75% being singletons. Comment on this clone: Its target is not known.

V lost 6 bases and J lost 2, with 8 bases in between. Germline-derived CDR1 and CDR2 are MNHEY and SVGAGI. This CDR3 contains 12 residues. Study-wide results and limits: The authors enumerated 150 to 200 TCR beta chains as linked to cytomegalovirus.

The sequenced sample was PBMCs. The chain joins TRBV6-5 to TRBJ2-7; a weak D match, TRBD2 (6 bases). The clonotype was recovered from a woman aged 35 to 49 in good health and CMV-seronegative. This CDR3 is CASSPGAYEQYF. CDR3 in DNA: TGTGCCAGCAGCCCGGGGGCCTACGAGCAGTACTTC.